These 27 T cell receptor beta chains originate from one sample sequenced in a study of persistence of HIV-infected CD4 T cells. Their antigens remain unidentified. Anti-CD3/anti-CD28 beads served as a nonspecific positive control stimulus. CD4+ T cells upregulating both CD40 ligand and CD69 were sorted as responding cells. This was the immunoSEQ version 4 assay in survey mode. TCRdb's copy holds only in-frame clones and misses some; the assay was immunoSEQ multiplex PCR. The sample consists of roughly 43,000 clones, roughly 90% of them appearing once. This material consisted of CD4+ T cells sorted from PBMCs after 18-hour stimulation, taken from a patient who received antiretroviral therapy. Every receptor here comes from an adult man with HIV who was CMV-seropositive.

The rearrangement joins TRBV7-2 to TRBJ2-7; 8 nucleotides align to TRBD1. The CDR3 is 14 residues long. Looked up from germline, CDR1 is SGHTA and CDR2 is FQGNSA. V shed 6 bases and J 6 bases; nucleotides not matched to a gene: 10. DNA for the CDR3: TGTGCCAGCAGTTCCCGGACAGGGACGGGCGAGCAGTACTTC. It specifies CASSSRTGTGEQYF.

This clone was found a few times. V usage is TRBV19 and J usage is TRBJ1-5, with 7 positions matching TRBD1. J gave up 7 bases and V 3 bases, and 9 bases lay outside the gene matches. Germline loops: CDR1 LNHDA, CDR2 SQIVND (reference sequence). The CDR3 extends over 15 amino acids. CDR3 sequence reads: CASSISTGRGQPQHF. DNA for the CDR3: TGTGCCAGTAGTATTTCGACAGGGCGCGGACAGCCCCAGCATTTT.

The chain carries TRBV10-2 and TRBJ2-6, with no clear D. Trimming shortened V by 7 bases and J by 0 bases, and 7 bases separated the two germline ends. The CDR3 consists of 14 residues. CDR1 and CDR2 (germline): WSHSY, SAAADI. The CDR3 DNA reads as TGCGCCAGCAAAGGGCTCTCTGGGGCCAACGTCCTGACTTTC. Translated: CASKGLSGANVLTF.

In its sample, this clone was seen a few times. V and J are TRBV5-1 and TRBJ1-2; D is undetermined. Trimming removed 0 bases from V and 8 bases from J, with 14 bases in between. Germline lookup yields CDR1 SGHRS and CDR2 YFSETQ. The length of the CDR3 is 14 residues. The CDR3 DNA reads as TGCGCCAGCAGCTTGGGTACACTCCCTGCAGGCTACACCTTC. Amino acid sequence: CASSLGTLPAGYTF.

The gene calls are TRBV25-1 and TRBJ1-5, with 7 bases fitting TRBD1. V shed 9 bases, J shed 4 bases, and the junction held 12 bases outside the gene matches. The CDR3 runs to 15 residues. The germline V gene has CDR1 MGHDK and CDR2 SYGVNS. CDR3 protein: CASGLQGVINQPQHF. The CDR3 bases are TGTGCCAGTGGTCTCCAGGGGGTGATTAATCAGCCCCAGCATTTT.

In DNA form, the CDR3 reads TGTGCCAGCAGCCCCACCCGAGGGCCTCCGACTCAGCCCCAGCATTTT. This gives the protein CASSPTRGPPTQPQHF. J is TRBJ1-5 and V is TRBV2; D unresolved. The V and J ends lost 6 bases and 6 bases respectively, with 21 bases between them. This CDR3 has 16 residues. The germline CDR1 and CDR2 sequences are SNHLY and FYNNEI.

The V and J genes are TRBV5-6 and TRBJ2-2, with 12 nucleotides matching TRBD1. CDR1 is SGHDT and CDR2 is YYEEEE in the germline V gene. V shed 4 bases, J shed 7 bases, and the junction held 5 bases outside the gene matches. This CDR3 comprises 15 residues. The CDR3 protein is CASSGDRGPSGELFF. The CDR3 region has the DNA TGTGCCAGCAGCGGGGACAGGGGGCCAAGCGGGGAGCTGTTTTTT. Variable domain in full (rest from reference TRBV5-6 and TRBJ2-2): DAGVTQSPTHLIKTRGQQVTLRCSPKSGHDTVSWYQQALGQGPQFIFQYYEEEERQRGNFPDRFSGHQFPNYSSELNVNALLLGDSALYLCASSGDRGPSGELFFGEGSRLTVL.

This rearrangement joins TRBV6-2 or TRBV6-3 to TRBJ2-7; TRBD1 agrees at 7 bases. Trimming cost V 5 bases and J 0 bases; bases outside gene matches: 4. This CDR3 has 14 amino acids. Per germline, CDR1 MNHEY and CDR2 SVGEGT. The CDR3 DNA sequence: TGTGCCAGCAGTCGACAGGGAAGCTCCTACGAGCAGTACTTC. Translating gives CASSRQGSSYEQYF.

CDR3: CASSMGKGGSLHF. CDR3 nucleotide sequence: TGTGCCAGTAGTATGGGCAAAGGAGGGTCCCTCCACTTT. The chain is built from TRBV19 and TRBJ1-6; D ambiguous. V lost 3 bases, J lost 14 bases, and 14 bases lay in between. Germline V CDR1 and CDR2: LNHDA, SQIVND (reference sequence). The CDR3 length is 13 residues.

V is TRBV6-5 and J is TRBJ2-7, with 8 bases fitting TRBD2. This CDR3 comprises 15 residues. J lost 5 bases, V lost 4 bases, and 10 bases had no gene match. The germline V gene encodes CDR1 MNHEY and CDR2 SVGAGI. In DNA, the CDR3 is TGTGCCAGCAGTTCCGGGGGGGCCGCGGGCCACGAGCAGTACTTC. Encoded protein: CASSSGGAAGHEQYF.

The chain has TRBV27 and TRBJ2-1; tentative D call: TRBD2 (5 bases). This CDR3 contains 13 residues. The V and J ends lost 2 bases and 10 bases respectively, with 12 bases between them. Germline V lookup: CDR1 MNHEY, CDR2 SMNVEV (reference sequence). CDR3 sequence reads: CASSLTVRVEQFF. For the CDR3, the DNA is TGTGCCAGCAGTTTAACAGTGCGGGTGGAGCAGTTCTTC.

The CDR3 spells CASSLVGSEAFF. CDR3 coding DNA: TGTGCCAGCAGCTTAGTAGGGTCTGAAGCTTTCTTT. The V gene is TRBV7-2, the J gene TRBJ1-1; no clear D. Germline CDR1 SGHTA, CDR2 FQGNSA. This CDR3 comprises 12 residues. V lost 1 base, J lost 6 bases, and 6 bases lay in between.

The rearrangement uses TRBV7-3 and TRBJ1-6, with 12 bases matching TRBD1. Germline V gene data show CDR1 as SGHTA and CDR2 as FQGTGA. CDR3 length: 13 amino acids. V lost 2 bases, J lost 13 bases, and 0 bases stayed unmatched. The CDR3 sequence: CASSLGTGGPLHF. CDR3 in DNA: TGTGCCAGCAGCTTAGGGACAGGGGGCCCCCTCCACTTT.

This chain uses TRBV6-5 with TRBJ1-1, with D unclear. This CDR3 comprises 13 residues. CDR1 is MNHEY and CDR2 is SVGAGI in the germline V gene. The germline V and J ends were trimmed by 7 bases and 1 base, with 10 bases remaining between them. CDR3 nucleotides: TGTGCCAGCACCGTACATCCGAACACTGAAGCTTTCTTT. Translation: CASTVHPNTEAFF.

The CDR3 DNA is TGTGCCAGCAGCCTCCTGGGACCCTCCTACGAGCAGTACTTC. It codes for CASSLLGPSYEQYF. The chain combines TRBV3-1 (or the pseudogene TRBV3-2) with TRBJ2-7; D is perhaps TRBD1 or TRBD2 (5 bases each). CDR1 is LGHDT, CDR2 YNNKEL, per germline (reference sequence). V shed 4 bases and J shed 0 bases, with 10 bases lying between them. The CDR3 covers 14 residues.

The V and J genes are TRBV28 and TRBJ2-2, with a possible D match to TRBD1 (6 bases). Trimming took 7 bases from V and 4 from J, leaving 16 bases between them. The length of the CDR3 is 15 residues. Germline V lookup: CDR1 MDHEN, CDR2 SYDVKM. DNA of the CDR3: TGTGCCAGCAATGTTAGAGTACAGGGCACCGGGGAGCTGTTTTTT. It translates to CASNVRVQGTGELFF.

The V and J genes are TRBV6-1 and TRBJ1-2; 7 bases align to TRBD1. CDR3 size: 14 residues. Germline CDR1 and CDR2: MNHNS and SASEGT. The ends lost 6 bases at V and 2 bases at J; junction bases unmatched: 6. The CDR3 spells CASRGQIWNYGYTF. The CDR3 nucleotides are TGTGCCAGCAGGGGACAGATCTGGAACTATGGCTACACCTTC.

The chain couples TRBV6-5 to TRBJ2-2, with 9 bases matching TRBD1. CDR3 length: 15 amino acids. Germline V gene data show CDR1 as MNHEY and CDR2 as SVGAGI. Trimming at V came to 2 bases and at J to 4 bases, leaving 2 bases not matched to a gene. For the CDR3, the DNA is TGTGCCAGCAGTTACGACAGGGGGAGCACCGGGGAGCTGTTTTTT. It specifies CASSYDRGSTGELFF.

This rearrangement joins TRBV30 to TRBJ1-2, with 10 bases matching TRBD1. This CDR3 contains 13 residues. With 5 bases clipped from V and 9 bases from J, the junction kept 9 bases outside the gene matches. Germline CDR1 and CDR2: GTSNPN and SVGIG (reference sequence). In nucleotides, the CDR3 is TGTGCCTGGGGAGGACGGACAGGGGGGAGCTACACCTTC. Its translation: CAWGGRTGGSYTF.

The CDR3 protein is CSASGPGGLGYGYTF. The CDR3 nucleotides are TGCAGTGCTAGTGGTCCGGGGGGCTTGGGCTATGGCTACACCTTC. V is TRBV20-1 and J is TRBJ1-2, with D possibly matching TRBD1 (6 bases). The CDR3 runs 15 residues. Germline V gene data show CDR1 as DFQATT and CDR2 as SNEGSKA (reference sequence). Trimming shortened V by 3 bases and J by 4 bases, and 18 bases separated the two germline ends.

This sequence joins TRBV6-5 and TRBJ1-3; D is undetermined. Trimming took off 8 bases at V and 2 bases at J, with 16 bases between the two ends. This CDR3 contains 15 residues. The germline gives CDR1 MNHEY, CDR2 SVGAGI. CDR3 sequence reads: CASSILWVTGNTIYF. The DNA of the CDR3 is TGTGCCAGCTCCATCCTGTGGGTGACTGGAAACACCATATATTTT.

CDR3 coding DNA: TGCGCCAGCAGCTTGGAACAGGGGGCTGGTGGAAACACCATATATTTT. Its protein is CASSLEQGAGGNTIYF. The chain is built from TRBV5-1 and TRBJ1-3; TRBD1 agrees at 9 bases. The CDR3 sequence is 16 residues long. CDR1 is SGHRS, CDR2 YFSETQ, per germline. V shed 0 bases and J 3 bases; nucleotides not matched to a gene: 4.

V is TRBV5-1 and J is TRBJ2-2, with 11 bases that match TRBD2. After removal of 4 bases from V and 4 bases from J, the junction contained 6 bases not matched to a gene. This CDR3 spans 16 amino acids. Germline values: CDR1 SGHRS, CDR2 YFSETQ. This CDR3 reads CASSPRLAGTTGELFF. As DNA, the CDR3 is TGCGCCAGCAGCCCACGACTAGCGGGGACCACCGGGGAGCTGTTTTTT.

The chain carries TRBV5-1 and TRBJ2-7; a possible D gene is TRBD1 (6 bases). The V end was cut by 0 bases, the J end by 0 bases, with 7 bases between. The CDR3 loop spans 14 amino acids. Germline CDR1 SGHRS, CDR2 YFSETQ. CDR3 loop: CASSLGQDSYEQYF. The CDR3 region has the DNA TGCGCCAGCAGCTTGGGACAGGACTCCTACGAGCAGTACTTC.

J is TRBJ2-3 and V is TRBV4-2; D possibly matches TRBD1 or TRBD2 (6 bases each). Per the germline V gene, CDR1 is LGHNA and CDR2 is YNFKEQ. Between the trimmed V and J ends, which lost 0 bases and 0 bases, there was a span of 16 bases. The CDR3 length is 18 residues. CDR3 nucleotide sequence: TGTGCCAGCAGCCAAGAACGAGGGGGGACGGCTAGCACAGATACGCAGTATTTT. This translates into CASSQERGGTASTDTQYF.

The genes are TRBV5-5 and TRBJ2-3; no firm D call. Germline CDR1 reads SGHKS; CDR2 reads YYEKEE (reference sequence). Trimming left V 0 bases short and J 4 bases short, with 15 bases between. The CDR3 is 16 residues long. Here the CDR3 reads CASSLAVEARADTQYF. CDR3 nucleotide sequence: TGTGCCAGCAGCTTGGCCGTTGAGGCTAGAGCAGATACGCAGTATTTT.

This sequence joins TRBV5-6 and TRBJ2-2, with 7 bases matching TRBD1. V was clipped by 3 bases and J by 0 bases; unmatched bases: 5. The CDR3 totals 16 residues. Germline CDR1 is SGHDT and CDR2 is YYEEEE. In DNA form, the CDR3 reads TGTGCCAGCAGCTCAACCGGGACAGCGAACACCGGGGAGCTGTTTTTT. This encodes CASSSTGTANTGELFF.